The source of this T cell receptor (beta chain) is a study of T cell responses to AZD1222 COVID-19 vaccine. CDR1 SGHRS and CDR2 YFSETQ come from the germline V gene. This CDR3 has 15 amino acids. V trimming: 0 bases; J trimming: 2 bases; junction bases outside the gene matches: 5. Method: immunoSEQ multiplex PCR; TCRdb's copy keeps in-frame clones and lacks some. The sample carries roughly 160,000 clones, about nine tenths recorded once. About this clone itself: Its antigen is as yet unknown.

Study observations and caveats: The donor group comprised mostly white British people and more females; the analysis possibly underestimated clonal diversity.

The sequence was collected from an adult in good health. The sequences come from peripheral blood, collected on day 0 of AZD1222 vaccination. V gene TRBV5-1 combines with J gene TRBJ2-7; TRBD2 agrees at 7 bases. The CDR3 reads CASSLVAGRAYEQYF. The CDR3 nucleotides are TGCGCCAGCAGCTTGGTTGCAGGGAGGGCCTACGAGCAGTACTTC.